The 15 T cell receptor beta chains below come from one sample, sequenced in a study of response to subunit inactivated influenza vaccine. TCRdb called the RT-PCR reads again in MiXCR, with one record for every CDR3 protein. The table has about 570,000 distinct CDR3 sequences, over 9% seen once. A further study also used this sample, focusing on T cells expressing NK-cell markers. That source notes: Libraries used 5'RACE template switching adding universal primer site and UMIs.

The sample in question was PBMCs from blood, obtained on the day of vaccination. These receptor sequences come from a middle-aged man who received an inactivated influenza vaccine.

Only a few counts were recorded for this clonotype. The chain links TRBV20-1 to TRBJ2-7, with 16 nucleotides matching TRBD2. Trimming cost V 5 bases and J 3 bases; bases outside gene matches: 7. CDR3 length: 16 residues. Germline V gene sequence: CDR1 DFQATT, CDR2 SNEGSKA (reference sequence). The CDR3 DNA is TGCAGTGCTGCCGGGACTAGCGGGGGGGCCATCTACGAGCAGTACTTC. Translating gives CSAAGTSGGAIYEQYF.

A few counts support this clonotype. This chain links TRBV6-1 with TRBJ2-5; 9 nucleotides line up with TRBD2. This CDR3 has 15 residues. Germline CDR1 reads MNHNS; CDR2 reads SASEGT. V lost 7 bases and J lost 5; bases outside the gene matches: 11. CDR3 in amino acids: CASIDSGGTGETQYF. The CDR3 DNA follows: TGTGCCAGCATTGATAGCGGGGGTACCGGGGAGACCCAGTACTTC.

This clonotype was detected many times. The rearrangement joins TRBV30 to TRBJ1-5; maybe TRBD1 (5 bases). The V end was cut by 7 bases, the J end by 0 bases, with 10 bases between. Germline assignment: CDR1 GTSNPN and CDR2 SVGIG (reference sequence). The CDR3 runs to 13 residues. DNA for the CDR3: TGTGCCTACCAGACAGATAGCAATCAGCCCCAGCATTTT. Protein: CAYQTDSNQPQHF. Full variable domain (remainder filled in from reference TRBV30 and TRBJ1-5): SQTIHQWPATLVQPVGSPLSLECTVEGTSNPNLYWYRQAAGRGLQLLFYSVGIGQISSEVPQNLSASRPQDRQFILSSKKLLLSDSGFYLCAYQTDSNQPQHFGDGTRLSIL.

This clonotype was seen a few times. The chain employs TRBV15 and TRBJ1-2; the D is unclear. The CDR3 is 12 amino acids. Germline V gene data show CDR1 as LNHNV and CDR2 as YYDKDF (reference sequence). V was clipped by 1 base and J by 5 bases, with 5 bases between them. For the CDR3, the DNA is TGTGCCACCAGCAGAGCCGGTTATGGCTACACCTTC. Translation: CATSRAGYGYTF.

Only a few counts were recorded for this clonotype. V usage is TRBV11-2 and J usage is TRBJ1-6; 9 bases are a match to TRBD1. The J segment lost 9 bases and the V segment lost 4 bases, leaving 4 bases of the junction unmatched. This CDR3 comprises 14 residues. CDR1 and CDR2 (germline): SGHAT, FQNNGV. CDR3 loop: CASSSGTGLSPLHF. CDR3 DNA: TGTGCCAGCAGCTCCGGGACAGGGCTTTCACCCCTCCACTTT.

This clonotype has only a few counts. The V and J genes are TRBV7-3 and TRBJ1-4, with no clear D. CDR1 is SGHTA and CDR2 is FQGTGA in the germline V gene. The CDR3 has 13 residues. The V gene lost 0 bases and the J gene lost 8 bases, with 7 bases spanning the gap. The CDR3 DNA follows: TGTGCCAGCAGCTTAACTTATAAGGAAAAACTGTTTTTT. Protein product: CASSLTYKEKLFF.

The rearrangement links TRBV6-4 to TRBJ2-1, with a possible D match to TRBD2 (5 bases). The CDR3 covers 15 residues. CDR1 and CDR2 (germline): MRHNA, SNTAGT. V was trimmed by 3 bases and J by 7 bases, leaving 16 bases between them. As DNA, the CDR3 is TGTGCCAGCAGTGATGGTCTAGCTGAGTGGAATGAGCAGTTCTTC. Its translation is CASSDGLAEWNEQFF.

This clonotype was recorded a few times. J is TRBJ2-3 and V is TRBV10-1; D gene uncertain. The ends were cut back, 6 bases at V and 5 bases at J, with 9 bases in the middle. Germline assignment: CDR1 WNHNN and CDR2 SYGVQD (reference sequence). The CDR3 consists of 12 residues. CDR3 loop: CASRGPLDTQYF. In DNA form, the CDR3 reads TGCGCCAGCAGAGGACCGTTAGATACGCAGTATTTT.

This clonotype has just a few counts. This CDR3 is CATSDPRQLDTQYF. Written as DNA, the CDR3 is TGTGCCACCAGTGATCCCCGACAGCTAGATACGCAGTATTTT. The rearrangement joins TRBV24-1 to TRBJ2-3; D possibly corresponds to TRBD1 (5 bases). CDR3 size: 14 residues. CDR1 and CDR2 (germline): KGHDR, SFDVKD. Trimming removed 3 bases from V and 5 bases from J, with 11 bases in between.

As to this clonotype: Being one base from a much bigger clone, this may be a read error. The chain combines TRBV7-2 with TRBJ2-1; D possibly corresponds to TRBD2 (5 bases). The CDR3 sequence is 15 residues long. The germline gives CDR1 SGHTA, CDR2 FQGNSA. CDR3 nucleotides: TGTGCCGGCAGCGCAGGACTGCCAACCTACAATGAGCAGTTCTTC. Residues: CAGSAGLPTYNEQFF.

This clonotype was counted ten times or more. The chain joins TRBV28 to TRBJ1-5; D perhaps matches TRBD1 (5 bases). Germline V gene sequence: CDR1 MDHEN, CDR2 SYDVKM. V lost 2 bases and J lost 1, with 12 bases in between. The CDR3 contains 16 residues. The DNA of the CDR3 is TGTGCCAGCAGTTTAAGTTACGGGGGAAGCAATCAGCCCCAGCATTTT. Encoded protein: CASSLSYGGSNQPQHF.

In its sample, this clonotype was seen many times. The rearrangement joins TRBV12-3 or TRBV12-4 to TRBJ2-5, with D possibly TRBD1 on 6 matching bases. The CDR3 loop spans 16 amino acids. Trimming took off 6 bases at V and 2 bases at J, with 19 bases between the two ends. CDR3 DNA sequence: TGTGCCAGCAGGGGACCAGGGGTCGGCTCGCAAGAGACCCAGTACTTC. Protein: CASRGPGVGSQETQYF.

There are a few counts of this clonotype. The chain employs TRBV5-1 and TRBJ1-1; D is possibly TRBD1 (6 bases). The CDR3 loop spans 13 amino acids. The germline V gene encodes CDR1 SGHRS and CDR2 YFSETQ. V gave up 3 bases and J gave up 6 bases, with 12 bases separating them. CDR3 protein: CASSYIQGPEAFF. For the CDR3, the DNA is TGCGCCAGCAGCTACATCCAGGGGCCTGAAGCTTTCTTT.

This clonotype was seen a few times. The chain uses TRBV5-1 and TRBJ2-2; D unresolved. This CDR3 region has 14 residues. V dropped 6 bases and J dropped 1 base, with 10 bases sitting between them. The germline V gene has CDR1 SGHRS and CDR2 YFSETQ. CDR3 loop: CASTDSVNTGELFF. CDR3 coding DNA: TGCGCCAGCACCGATTCGGTGAACACCGGGGAGCTGTTTTTT. The full variable domain, completed using reference TRBV5-1 and TRBJ2-2, is KAGVTQTPRYLIKTRGQQVTLSCSPISGHRSVSWYQQTPGQGLQFLFEYFSETQRNKGNFPGRFSGRQFSNSRSEMNVSTLELGDSALYLCASTDSVNTGELFFGEGSRLTVL.

V is TRBV7-2 and J is TRBJ2-5; no clear D gene. The CDR3 is 14 residues long. V lost 5 bases, J lost 2 bases, and 12 bases lay in between. Germline CDR1 is SGHTA and CDR2 is FQGNSA. This chain's CDR3 is CASSMRTEQETQYF. The CDR3 bases are TGTGCCAGCAGCATGAGGACGGAACAAGAGACCCAGTACTTC.